This TCR beta chain was sequenced in a study of patients and donors after allogeneic stem cell transplantation. CDR3 length equals 16 residues. Germline CDR1 reads DFQATT; CDR2 reads SNEGSKA (reference sequence). V was clipped by 5 bases and J by 0 bases; unmatched bases: 10. This clonotype was seen a handful of times. TCRdb itself ran the RT-PCR reads through MiXCR, one entry per CDR3 protein. The table includes hundreds of thousands of distinct CDR3 sequences, 16% detected once. The source material was blood, either unsorted or a sorted T cell fraction (not recorded which). The chain has TRBV20-1 and TRBJ2-1, with TRBD1 matching over 7 bases. The receptor was isolated from a human donor who was either an allogeneic HSCT recipient or a stem cell or donor lymphocyte infusion donor (not recorded which). It is not recorded whose cells these are; they may come from a transplant donor. The CDR3 protein is CSAVGPGTASYNEQFF. The CDR3 DNA reads as TGCAGTGCTGTGGGGCCAGGGACAGCCTCCTACAATGAGCAGTTCTTC.